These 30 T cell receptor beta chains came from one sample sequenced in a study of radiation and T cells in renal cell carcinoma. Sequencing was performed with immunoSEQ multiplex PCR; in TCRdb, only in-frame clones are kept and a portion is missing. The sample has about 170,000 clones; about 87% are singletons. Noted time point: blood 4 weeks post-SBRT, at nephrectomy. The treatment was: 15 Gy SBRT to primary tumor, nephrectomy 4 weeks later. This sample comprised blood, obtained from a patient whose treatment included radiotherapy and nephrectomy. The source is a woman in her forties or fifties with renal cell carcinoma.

CDR3 amino acids: CASSVYGGQETQYF. In DNA, the CDR3 is TGTGCCAGCAGCGTATATGGAGGACAAGAGACCCAGTACTTC. The chain links TRBV9 to TRBJ2-5, with D tentatively TRBD2 (5 bases). V shed 1 base and J shed 2 bases, with 9 bases lying between them. CDR3 length equals 14 residues. Germline-derived CDR1 and CDR2 are SGDLS and YYNGEE. The full variable domain, rest sourced from reference TRBV9 and TRBJ2-5, is DSGVTQTPKHLITATGQRVTLRCSPRSGDLSVYWYQQSLDQGLQFLIQYYNGEERAKGNILERFSAQQFPDLHSELNLSSLELGDSALYFCASSVYGGQETQYFGPGTRLLVL.

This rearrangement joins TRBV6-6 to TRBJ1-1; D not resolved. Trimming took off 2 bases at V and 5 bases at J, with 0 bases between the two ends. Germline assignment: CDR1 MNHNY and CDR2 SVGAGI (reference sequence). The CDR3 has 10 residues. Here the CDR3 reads CASSYTEAFF. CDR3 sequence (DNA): TGTGCCAGCAGTTACACTGAAGCTTTCTTT.

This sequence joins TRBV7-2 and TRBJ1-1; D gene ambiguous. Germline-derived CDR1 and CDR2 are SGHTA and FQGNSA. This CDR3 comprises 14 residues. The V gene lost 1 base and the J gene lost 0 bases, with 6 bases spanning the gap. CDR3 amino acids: CASSLGRMNTEAFF. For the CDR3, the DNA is TGTGCCAGCAGCTTAGGTCGGATGAACACTGAAGCTTTCTTT. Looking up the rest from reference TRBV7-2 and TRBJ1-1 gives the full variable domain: GAGVSQSPSNKVTEKGKDVELRCDPISGHTALYWYRQSLGQGLEFLIYFQGNSAPDKSGLPSDRFSAERTGGSVSTLTIQRTQQEDSAVYLCASSLGRMNTEAFFGQGTRLTVV.

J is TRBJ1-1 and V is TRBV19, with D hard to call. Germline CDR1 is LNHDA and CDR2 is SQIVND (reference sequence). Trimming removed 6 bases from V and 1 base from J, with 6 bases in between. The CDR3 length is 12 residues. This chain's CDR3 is CASSPENTEAFF. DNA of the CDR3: TGTGCCAGTAGCCCGGAGAACACTGAAGCTTTCTTT.

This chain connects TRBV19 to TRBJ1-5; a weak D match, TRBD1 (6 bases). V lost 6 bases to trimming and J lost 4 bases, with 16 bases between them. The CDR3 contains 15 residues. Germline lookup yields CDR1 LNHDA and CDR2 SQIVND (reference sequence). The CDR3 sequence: CASRSQGVSNQPQHF. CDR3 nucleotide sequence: TGTGCCAGTAGATCACAGGGAGTATCAAATCAGCCCCAGCATTTT.

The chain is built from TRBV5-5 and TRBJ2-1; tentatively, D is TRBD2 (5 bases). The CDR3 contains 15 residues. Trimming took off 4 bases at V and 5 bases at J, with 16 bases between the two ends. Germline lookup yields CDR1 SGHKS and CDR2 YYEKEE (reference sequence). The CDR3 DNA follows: TGTGCCAGCAGCCCGTCAGTTCGGGGAGACAATGAGCAGTTCTTC. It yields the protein CASSPSVRGDNEQFF.

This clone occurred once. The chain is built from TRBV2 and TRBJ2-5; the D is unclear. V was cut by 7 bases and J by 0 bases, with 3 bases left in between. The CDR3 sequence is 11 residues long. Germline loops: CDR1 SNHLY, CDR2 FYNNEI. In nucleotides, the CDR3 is TGTGCCAGCAAGTACCAAGAGACCCAGTACTTC. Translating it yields CASKYQETQYF.

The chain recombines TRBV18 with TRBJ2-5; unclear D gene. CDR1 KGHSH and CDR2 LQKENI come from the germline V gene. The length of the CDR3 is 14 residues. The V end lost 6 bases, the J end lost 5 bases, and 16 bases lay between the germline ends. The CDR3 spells CASSAASGYETQYF. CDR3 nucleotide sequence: TGTGCCAGCTCCGCCGCCTCCGGGTACGAGACCCAGTACTTC.

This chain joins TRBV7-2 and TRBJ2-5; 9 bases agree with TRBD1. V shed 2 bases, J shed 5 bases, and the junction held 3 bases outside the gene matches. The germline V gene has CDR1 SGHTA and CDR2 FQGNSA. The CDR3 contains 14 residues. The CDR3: CASSLLGQGETQYF. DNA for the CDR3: TGTGCCAGCAGCTTACTCGGACAGGGGGAGACCCAGTACTTC.

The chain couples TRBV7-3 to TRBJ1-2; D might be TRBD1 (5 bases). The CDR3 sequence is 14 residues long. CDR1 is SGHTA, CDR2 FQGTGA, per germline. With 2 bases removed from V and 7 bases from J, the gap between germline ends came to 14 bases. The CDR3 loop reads CASSLHEGVAGYTF. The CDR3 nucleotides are TGTGCCAGCAGCTTACATGAAGGGGTGGCTGGCTACACCTTC.

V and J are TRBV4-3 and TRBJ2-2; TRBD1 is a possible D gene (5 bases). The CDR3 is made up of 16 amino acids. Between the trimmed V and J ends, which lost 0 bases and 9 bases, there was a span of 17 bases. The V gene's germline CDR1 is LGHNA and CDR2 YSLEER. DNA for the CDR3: TGCGCCAGCAGCCAAGAGGTGACAGCGAACGGCCGGGAGCTGTTTTTT. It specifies CASSQEVTANGRELFF.

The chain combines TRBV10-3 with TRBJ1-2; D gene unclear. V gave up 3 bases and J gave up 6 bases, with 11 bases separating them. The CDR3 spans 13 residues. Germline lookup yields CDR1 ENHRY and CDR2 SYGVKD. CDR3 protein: CAISDQREDGYTF. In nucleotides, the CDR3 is TGTGCCATCAGTGATCAGAGGGAGGATGGCTACACCTTC.

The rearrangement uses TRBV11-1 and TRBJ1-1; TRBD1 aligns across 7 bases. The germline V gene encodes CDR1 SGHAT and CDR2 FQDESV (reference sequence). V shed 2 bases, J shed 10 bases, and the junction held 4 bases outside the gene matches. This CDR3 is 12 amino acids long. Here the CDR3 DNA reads TGTGCCAGCAGCTTAAGGTCAGGGGGAGCTTTCTTT. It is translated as CASSLRSGGAFF.

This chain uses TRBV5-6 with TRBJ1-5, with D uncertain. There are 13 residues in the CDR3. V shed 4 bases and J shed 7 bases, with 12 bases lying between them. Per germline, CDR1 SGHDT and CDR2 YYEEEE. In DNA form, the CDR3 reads TGTGCCAGCAGCCGAAACCGTGGGCAGCCCCAGCATTTT. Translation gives CASSRNRGQPQHF.

CDR3 bases: TGCGCCAGCAGCCAAGATGAGGGGACAGGATCTAATGAAAAACTGTTTTTT. Translation: CASSQDEGTGSNEKLFF. This chain uses TRBV4-3 with TRBJ1-4; 8 bases are shared with TRBD1. The germline gives CDR1 LGHNA, CDR2 YSLEER. This CDR3 is 17 amino acids long. V lost 0 bases and J lost 3; bases outside the gene matches: 6.

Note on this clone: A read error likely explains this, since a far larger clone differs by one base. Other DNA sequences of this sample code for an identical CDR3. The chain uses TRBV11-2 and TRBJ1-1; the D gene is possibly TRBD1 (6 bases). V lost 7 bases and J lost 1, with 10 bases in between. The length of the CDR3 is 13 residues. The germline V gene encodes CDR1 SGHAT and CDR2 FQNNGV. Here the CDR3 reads CASMRTANTEAFF. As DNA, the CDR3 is TGTGCCAGCATGAGGACAGCGAACACTGAAGCTTTCTTT.

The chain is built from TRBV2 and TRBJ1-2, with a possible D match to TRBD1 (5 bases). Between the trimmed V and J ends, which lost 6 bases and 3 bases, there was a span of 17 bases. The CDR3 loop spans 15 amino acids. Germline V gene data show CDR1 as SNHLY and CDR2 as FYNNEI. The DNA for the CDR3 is TGTGCCAGCAGCGTTTATTGGGGCGAGGACTATGGCTACACCTTC. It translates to CASSVYWGEDYGYTF.

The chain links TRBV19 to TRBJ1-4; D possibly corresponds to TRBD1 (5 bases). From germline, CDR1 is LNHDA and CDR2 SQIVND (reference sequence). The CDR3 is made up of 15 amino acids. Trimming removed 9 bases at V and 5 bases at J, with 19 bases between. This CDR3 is CASRLALGRNEKLFF. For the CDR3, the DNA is TGTGCCAGCAGACTCGCCCTGGGGCGAAATGAAAAACTGTTTTTT.

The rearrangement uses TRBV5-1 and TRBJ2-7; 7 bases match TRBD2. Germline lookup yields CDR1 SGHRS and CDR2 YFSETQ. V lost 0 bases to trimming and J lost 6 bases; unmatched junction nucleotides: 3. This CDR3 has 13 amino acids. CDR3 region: CASSLAAGVEQYF. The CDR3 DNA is TGCGCCAGCAGCTTGGCCGCGGGGGTCGAGCAGTACTTC.

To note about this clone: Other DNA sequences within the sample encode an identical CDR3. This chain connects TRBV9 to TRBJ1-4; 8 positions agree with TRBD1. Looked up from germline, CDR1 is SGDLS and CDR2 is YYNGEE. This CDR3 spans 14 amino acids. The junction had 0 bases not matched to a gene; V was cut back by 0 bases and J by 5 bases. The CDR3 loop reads CASSVGQGNEKLFF. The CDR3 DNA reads TGTGCCAGCAGCGTAGGACAGGGGAATGAAAAACTGTTTTTT.

The CDR3 DNA reads as TGTGCCAGCAGTCCCAGGACAAATGAAAAACTGTTTTTT. Protein sequence: CASSPRTNEKLFF. The chain links TRBV27 to TRBJ1-4; the D gene is possibly TRBD1 (5 bases). The CDR3 consists of 13 residues. Germline V gives CDR1 MNHEY, CDR2 SMNVEV (reference sequence). V was trimmed by 5 bases and J by 5 bases, leaving 9 bases between them.

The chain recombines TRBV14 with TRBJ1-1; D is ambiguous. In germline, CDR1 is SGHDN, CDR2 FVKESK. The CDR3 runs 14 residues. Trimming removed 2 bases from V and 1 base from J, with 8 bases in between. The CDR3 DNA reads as TGTGCCAGCAGCCAAAAGTGGGGGAACACTGAAGCTTTCTTT. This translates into CASSQKWGNTEAFF.

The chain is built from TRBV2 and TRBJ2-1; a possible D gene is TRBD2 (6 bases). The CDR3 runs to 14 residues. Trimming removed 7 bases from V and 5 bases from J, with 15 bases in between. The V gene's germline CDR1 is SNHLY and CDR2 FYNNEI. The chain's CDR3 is CASTGHSGDNEQFF. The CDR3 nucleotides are TGTGCCAGCACTGGACACTCGGGGGACAATGAGCAGTTCTTC.

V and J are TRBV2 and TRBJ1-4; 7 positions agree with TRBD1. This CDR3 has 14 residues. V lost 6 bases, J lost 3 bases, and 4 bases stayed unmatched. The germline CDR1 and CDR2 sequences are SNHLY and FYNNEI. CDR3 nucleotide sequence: TGTGCCAGCAGGAACGACAGGGCTAATGAAAAACTGTTTTTT. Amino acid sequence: CASRNDRANEKLFF.

This chain's CDR3 is CASSLYGAGGTDTQYF. Here the CDR3 DNA reads TGTGCCAGCAGCTTATATGGGGCGGGGGGAACAGATACGCAGTATTTT. This chain links TRBV7-2 with TRBJ2-3; 8 positions agree with TRBD2. The V segment lost 2 bases and the J segment 3 bases; nucleotides outside the gene matches: 7. The CDR3 has 16 amino acids. Germline-derived CDR1 and CDR2 are SGHTA and FQGNSA.

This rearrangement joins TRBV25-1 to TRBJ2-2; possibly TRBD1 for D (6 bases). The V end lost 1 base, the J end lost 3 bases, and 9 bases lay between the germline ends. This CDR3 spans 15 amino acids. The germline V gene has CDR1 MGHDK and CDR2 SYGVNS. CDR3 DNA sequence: TGTGCCAGCAGTGAATTACAGGGCTACACCGGGGAGCTGTTTTTT. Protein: CASSELQGYTGELFF.

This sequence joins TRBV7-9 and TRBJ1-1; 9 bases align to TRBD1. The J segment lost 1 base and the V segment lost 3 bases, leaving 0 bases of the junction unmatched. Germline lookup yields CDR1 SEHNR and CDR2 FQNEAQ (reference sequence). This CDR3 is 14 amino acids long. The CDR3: CASSLGQGNTEAFF. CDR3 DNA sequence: TGTGCCAGCAGCTTGGGACAGGGGAACACTGAAGCTTTCTTT.

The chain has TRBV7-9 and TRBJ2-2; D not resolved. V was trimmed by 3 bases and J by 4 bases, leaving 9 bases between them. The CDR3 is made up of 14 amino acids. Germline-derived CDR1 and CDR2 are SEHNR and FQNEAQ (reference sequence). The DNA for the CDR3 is TGTGCCAGCAGCTTGGAAGTCCCCACCGGGGAGCTGTTTTTT. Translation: CASSLEVPTGELFF.

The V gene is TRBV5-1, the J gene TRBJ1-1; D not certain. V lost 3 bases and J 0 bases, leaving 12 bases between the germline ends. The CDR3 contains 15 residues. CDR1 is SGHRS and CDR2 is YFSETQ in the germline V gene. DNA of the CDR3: TGCGCCAGCAGCTCGACGGCCAGGCTGAACACTGAAGCTTTCTTT. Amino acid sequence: CASSSTARLNTEAFF.

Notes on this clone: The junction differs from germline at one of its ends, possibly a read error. CDR3 in DNA: TGTGCCAGCTCAAACGGGGCGCGGTTCAACGAGCGGTACTTC. This translates into CASSNGARFNERYF. The chain employs TRBV6-5 and TRBJ2-7, with D perhaps matching TRBD1 or TRBD2 (5 bases each). Per the germline V gene, CDR1 is MNHEY and CDR2 is SVGAGI. The CDR3 loop spans 14 amino acids.